These 32 T cell receptor beta chains came from one sample sequenced in a study of T cells in Graves' hyperthyroidism and ophthalmopathy. TCR beta CDR3 regions were amplified from RNA. TCR CDR3 underwent first-round RT-PCR with the HTBI primer set. TCRdb itself ran the multiplex PCR reads through MiXCR, one entry per CDR3 protein. The sample lists approximately 210,000 distinct CDR3 sequences, more than 15% occurring once. Sequenced sample: blood. These receptors came from a man aged 50 or older with Graves' hyperthyroidism.

This clonotype was seen repeatedly, ten times or more. V is TRBV7-8 and J is TRBJ2-5; no clear D gene. Germline lookup yields CDR1 SGHVS and CDR2 FQNEAQ. V was clipped by 5 bases and J by 7 bases, with 17 bases between them. This CDR3 is 14 amino acids long. CDR3 in amino acids: CASSVFLGSRTQYF. The CDR3 nucleotides are TGTGCCAGCAGCGTATTTCTCGGAAGTCGGACCCAGTACTTC. The variable domain in full, completed from reference TRBV7-8 and TRBJ2-5, reads GAGVSQSPRYKVAKRGQDVALRCDPISGHVSLFWYQQALGQGPEFLTYFQNEAQLDKSGLPSDRFFAERPEGSVSTLKIQRTQQEDSAVYLCASSVFLGSRTQYFGPGTRLLVL.

With respect to this clonotype: Sequence at one end of the junction differs from germline and may be a read error. V is TRBV27 and J is TRBJ2-1, with no clear D. Germline CDR1 is MNHEY and CDR2 is SMNVEV (reference sequence). The length of the CDR3 is 14 residues. This CDR3 is CACSLIGRNNEQFF. DNA for the CDR3: TGTGCCTGCAGTTTGATAGGCCGCAACAATGAGCAGTTCTTC.

This chain connects TRBV10-3 to TRBJ2-3; no clear D gene. V gave up 2 bases and J gave up 4 bases, with 4 bases separating them. CDR1 ENHRY and CDR2 SYGVKD come from the germline V gene. The CDR3 spans 12 residues. CDR3 sequence: CAISEPADTQYF. CDR3 bases: TGTGCCATCAGTGAGCCGGCAGATACGCAGTATTTT.

The chain is built from TRBV12-3 or TRBV12-4 and TRBJ1-3; no firm D call. The CDR3 totals 14 residues. Between the trimmed V and J ends, which lost 9 bases and 0 bases, there was a span of 12 bases. CDR3 sequence: CASRKSDSGNTIYF. The DNA for the CDR3 is TGTGCCAGTCGGAAATCAGACTCTGGAAACACCATATATTTT.

This clonotype was recorded at least ten times. The chain uses TRBV20-1 and TRBJ2-7; TRBD1 might be the D (6 bases). CDR3 length equals 16 residues. V lost 0 bases to trimming and J lost 6 bases, with 21 bases between them. Looked up from germline, CDR1 is DFQATT and CDR2 is SNEGSKA (reference sequence). CDR3 bases: TGCAGTGCTAGAGAAGACGGCCAGGGGTTATATCGCGAGCAGTACTTC. Residues: CSAREDGQGLYREQYF.

This clonotype appeared many times. The chain links TRBV20-1 to TRBJ2-2, with 8 bases that match TRBD2. CDR3 length: 14 residues. The ends lost 3 bases at V and 5 bases at J; junction bases unmatched: 5. Germline lookup yields CDR1 DFQATT and CDR2 SNEGSKA (reference sequence). CDR3 in amino acids: CSASRASGTGELFF. Here the CDR3 DNA reads TGCAGTGCTAGTAGGGCTAGCGGGACCGGGGAGCTGTTTTTT.

This clonotype appeared many times. The V and J genes are TRBV5-5 and TRBJ2-1, with 8 positions matching TRBD2. The CDR3 has 16 residues. From germline, CDR1 is SGHKS and CDR2 YYEKEE (reference sequence). V trimming: 0 bases; J trimming: 6 bases; junction bases outside the gene matches: 8. In DNA form, the CDR3 reads TGTGCCAGCAGCTTGGCCACTAGCGGAGGTCTCAATGAGCAGTTCTTC. Amino acid sequence: CASSLATSGGLNEQFF.

V is TRBV7-2 and J is TRBJ2-6; TRBD1 might be the D (6 bases). CDR1 and CDR2 from the germline V gene are SGHTA and FQGNSA. The CDR3 sequence is 17 residues long. With 7 bases removed from V and 0 bases from J, the gap between germline ends came to 16 bases. The CDR3 DNA sequence: TGTGCCAGCAACCATAACAGGGCGAGCTCTGGGGCCAACGTCCTGACTTTC. Translated: CASNHNRASSGANVLTF.

This clonotype was picked up many times. The gene calls are TRBV28 and TRBJ1-2; no clear D. CDR1 is MDHEN, CDR2 SYDVKM, per germline. This CDR3 contains 14 residues. Between the trimmed V and J ends, which lost 5 bases and 0 bases, there was a span of 10 bases. The CDR3 reads CASSRENTNYGYTF. CDR3 bases: TGTGCCAGCAGTCGGGAGAATACTAACTATGGCTACACCTTC.

This clonotype was detected ten times or more. This sequence joins TRBV30 and TRBJ1-1; 7 bases are shared with TRBD1. After removal of 1 base from V and 3 bases from J, the junction contained 5 bases not matched to a gene. The CDR3 sequence is 14 residues long. CDR1 is GTSNPN and CDR2 is SVGIG in the germline V gene (reference sequence). The CDR3 here is CAWSDRGWYTEAFF. The CDR3 region has the DNA TGTGCCTGGAGTGACAGGGGTTGGTACACTGAAGCTTTCTTT.

This clonotype showed up many times. The V gene is TRBV10-3, the J gene TRBJ2-1, with D unclear. CDR3 size: 14 residues. The germline CDR1 and CDR2 sequences are ENHRY and SYGVKD. With 4 bases removed from V and 9 bases from J, the gap between germline ends came to 16 bases. DNA of the CDR3: TGTGCCATCAGTGTCCAGGAGATGAACCCTGAGCAGTTCTTC. Protein product: CAISVQEMNPEQFF.

As to this clonotype: Since a much larger clone is just one base distant, this may be a read error. The rearrangement joins TRBV27 to TRBJ2-7, with unresolved D. This CDR3 spans 13 amino acids. In germline, CDR1 is MNHEY, CDR2 SMNVEV (reference sequence). This chain's CDR3 is CASSFIESYQQYF. The CDR3 nucleotides are TGTGCCAGCAGTTTTATCGAGTCCTACCAGCAGTACTTC.

The chain employs TRBV29-1 and TRBJ2-6; the D call may be TRBD1 or TRBD2 (6 bases each). Looked up from germline, CDR1 is SQVTM and CDR2 is ANQGSEA. This CDR3 spans 14 amino acids. Trimming took 3 bases from V and 2 from J, leaving 8 bases between them. CDR3 in DNA: TGCAGCGTTGACGGGGGCACTGGGGCCAACGTCCTGACTTTC. Translating gives CSVDGGTGANVLTF.

Regarding this clonotype: This sequence may be a read error, since a much larger clone differs from it by one base. V and J are TRBV11-3 and TRBJ2-5, with a weak D call TRBD2 (5 bases). This CDR3 is built from 16 residues. With 1 base removed from V and 7 bases from J, the gap between germline ends came to 19 bases. The germline CDR1 and CDR2 sequences are SGHNT and YENEEA. CDR3 coding DNA: TGTGCCAGCAGCTTAGGTTATCCGGGTACCGGAGGGACCCAGTACTTC. This gives the protein CASSLGYPGTGGTQYF.

This clonotype occurred many times. The chain employs TRBV10-3 and TRBJ2-7; TRBD1 matches 11 bases. The CDR3 length is 15 residues. J lost 0 bases, V lost 4 bases, and 2 bases had no gene match. Per germline, CDR1 ENHRY and CDR2 SYGVKD. Here the CDR3 reads CAISVGTGGSYEQYF. CDR3 sequence (DNA): TGTGCCATCAGTGTCGGGACAGGGGGCTCCTACGAGCAGTACTTC.

Only a few counts were recorded for this clonotype. The chain carries TRBV7-3 and TRBJ1-6; D is perhaps TRBD1 (5 bases). CDR1 and CDR2 (germline): SGHTA, FQGTGA. V was pared by 1 base and J by 7 bases, with 8 bases between. This CDR3 has 14 residues. CDR3 DNA sequence: TGTGCCAGCAGCTTAAATGGGGGAAATTCACCCCTCCACTTT. Its translation is CASSLNGGNSPLHF.

This clonotype was recorded many times. The rearrangement uses TRBV5-5 and TRBJ2-7; 10 bases are shared with TRBD2. Germline CDR1 reads SGHKS; CDR2 reads YYEKEE (reference sequence). The CDR3 consists of 15 residues. Unmatched junction bases numbered 3, after V lost 0 bases and J lost 3 bases. CDR3 coding DNA: TGTGCCAGCAGCTTGGTGGCTAGCGGGAGCTACGAGCAGTACTTC. Protein: CASSLVASGSYEQYF.

This clonotype appeared many times. This rearrangement joins TRBV11-2 to TRBJ2-3; 9 bases agree with TRBD2. The CDR3 has 15 amino acids. Germline V gene sequence: CDR1 SGHAT, CDR2 FQNNGV. J lost 5 bases, V lost 0 bases, and 3 bases had no gene match. CDR3 in DNA: TGTGCCAGCAGCTTAGAGGGTAGCGGGAGAGATACGCAGTATTTT. It yields the protein CASSLEGSGRDTQYF.

The V and J genes are TRBV2 and TRBJ2-5; D unresolved. Trimming took off 5 bases at V and 0 bases at J, with 7 bases between the two ends. The germline CDR1 and CDR2 sequences are SNHLY and FYNNEI. The CDR3 covers 13 residues. CDR3 in DNA: TGTGCCAGCAGTTATAGTAACCAAGAGACCCAGTACTTC. It encodes CASSYSNQETQYF.

This clonotype was seen repeatedly, ten times or more. The chain recombines TRBV7-2 with TRBJ2-7; D tentatively fits TRBD1 or TRBD2 (6 bases each). This CDR3 comprises 15 residues. The V and J ends lost 5 bases and 0 bases respectively, with 14 bases between them. The germline gives CDR1 SGHTA, CDR2 FQGNSA. Here the CDR3 DNA reads TGTGCCAGCAGCACCAGGGGACTTAGCTCCTACGAGCAGTACTTC. As protein: CASSTRGLSSYEQYF.

This chain uses TRBV4-2 with TRBJ2-5, with 13 bases that match TRBD2. Germline V gene sequence: CDR1 LGHNA, CDR2 YNFKEQ. The CDR3 is 16 residues long. J lost 4 bases, V lost 1 base, and 3 bases had no gene match. The chain's CDR3 is CASSQVLAGGPETQYF. The CDR3 region has the DNA TGTGCCAGCAGCCAAGTACTAGCGGGAGGGCCAGAGACCCAGTACTTC.

This clonotype came up many times. V gene TRBV10-1 combines with J gene TRBJ1-5; D uncertain. CDR1 is WNHNN and CDR2 is SYGVQD in the germline V gene (reference sequence). V lost 2 bases and J 0 bases, leaving 20 bases between the germline ends. This CDR3 has 19 amino acids. CDR3 residues: CASSEGGRTPLYSNQPQHF. The CDR3 nucleotides read TGCGCCAGCAGTGAGGGCGGACGGACGCCCCTATATAGCAATCAGCCCCAGCATTTT.

This clonotype was seen repeatedly, ten times or more. The chain has TRBV5-1 and TRBJ2-2; D gene unclear. Germline CDR1 and CDR2: SGHRS and YFSETQ. This CDR3 contains 14 residues. Trimming removed 3 bases from V and 4 bases from J, with 10 bases in between. The DNA of the CDR3 is TGCGCCAGCAGCTCATATTACAGCACCGGGGAGCTGTTTTTT. Its translation is CASSSYYSTGELFF. The complete variable domain, with remaining parts taken from reference TRBV5-1 and TRBJ2-2, reads KAGVTQTPRYLIKTRGQQVTLSCSPISGHRSVSWYQQTPGQGLQFLFEYFSETQRNKGNFPGRFSGRQFSNSRSEMNVSTLELGDSALYLCASSSYYSTGELFFGEGSRLTVL.

There are many counts of this clonotype. The J gene is TRBJ2-7, the V gene TRBV28; no clear D gene. CDR1 and CDR2 (germline): MDHEN, SYDVKM. V lost 0 bases, J lost 7 bases, and 4 bases lay in between. The CDR3 has 11 residues. The CDR3 reads CASSLWGEQYF. CDR3 sequence (DNA): TGTGCCAGCAGTTTATGGGGGGAGCAGTACTTC.

The rearrangement uses TRBV4-3 and TRBJ1-2; the D gene is possibly TRBD1 (5 bases). V was trimmed by 1 base and J by 4 bases, leaving 10 bases between them. Germline lookup yields CDR1 LGHNA and CDR2 YSLEER. There are 14 residues in the CDR3. DNA of the CDR3: TGCGCCAGCAGCCAAGCCTGGGGCCCCTATGGCTACACCTTC. As protein: CASSQAWGPYGYTF.

Concerning this clonotype itself: With a much larger clone just one base away, this may be a read error. The V call is TRBV2, the J call TRBJ2-7; TRBD2 matches 9 bases. This CDR3 region has 17 residues. Germline CDR1 and CDR2: SNHLY and FYNNEI. J gave up 0 bases and V 8 bases, and 14 bases lay outside the gene matches. The CDR3 DNA follows: TGTGCCAGCCACCCCGGGACTAGCAGGAGGTCCTCCTACGAGCAGTACTTC. Translation gives CASHPGTSRRSSYEQYF.

At least ten counts were recorded for this clonotype. The chain employs TRBV2 and TRBJ2-3; TRBD2 might be the D (6 bases). V gave up 4 bases and J gave up 0 bases, with 14 bases separating them. This CDR3 is 16 amino acids long. Germline V gene lookup returns CDR1 SNHLY and CDR2 FYNNEI. For the CDR3, the DNA is TGTGCCAGCAGTGGGGGTAGCGGCGCCAGCACAGATACGCAGTATTTT. Translated: CASSGGSGASTDTQYF.

This clonotype was recorded many times. This chain links TRBV7-8 with TRBJ2-4, with D possibly matching TRBD1 (6 bases). The germline V and J ends were trimmed by 4 bases and 9 bases, with 13 bases remaining between them. The CDR3 is made up of 13 amino acids. Germline V gene sequence: CDR1 SGHVS, CDR2 FQNEAQ. The CDR3 is CASSSGPRGIQYF. In DNA, the CDR3 is TGTGCCAGCAGCTCCGGCCCCAGGGGCATTCAGTACTTC.

This clonotype showed up many times. The chain recombines TRBV30 with TRBJ2-2; D not certain. The CDR3 sequence is 13 residues long. Germline V gives CDR1 GTSNPN, CDR2 SVGIG (reference sequence). V lost 2 bases, J lost 5 bases, and 9 bases lay in between. CDR3 loop: CAWSTWDTGELFF. CDR3 nucleotide sequence: TGTGCCTGGAGTACCTGGGATACCGGGGAGCTGTTTTTT. Drawing the rest from reference TRBV30 and TRBJ2-2, the complete variable domain is SQTIHQWPATLVQPVGSPLSLECTVEGTSNPNLYWYRQAAGRGLQLLFYSVGIGQISSEVPQNLSASRPQDRQFILSSKKLLLSDSGFYLCAWSTWDTGELFFGEGSRLTVL.

This CDR3 reads CASQKGGRAQDTGELFF. CDR3 sequence (DNA): TGTGCCAGCCAAAAGGGCGGGAGGGCCCAGGACACCGGGGAGCTGTTTTTT. This chain links TRBV19 with TRBJ2-2; 9 nucleotides agree with TRBD2. Germline V gene lookup returns CDR1 LNHDA and CDR2 SQIVND (reference sequence). Trimming removed 9 bases from V and 3 bases from J; junction bases left unmatched: 14. This CDR3 has 17 residues.

In its sample, this clonotype was seen many times. V gene TRBV28 combines with J gene TRBJ2-2, with a weak D call TRBD2 (5 bases). This CDR3 spans 16 amino acids. The V gene lost 1 base and the J gene lost 3 bases, with 12 bases spanning the gap. The germline V gene has CDR1 MDHEN and CDR2 SYDVKM. CDR3 in DNA: TGTGCCAGCAGTTTATTCTTCGAGGGCGACACCGGGGAGCTGTTTTTT. Amino acids: CASSLFFEGDTGELFF.

This chain uses TRBV6-1 with TRBJ1-3; D uncertain. The V end lost 5 bases, the J end lost 1 base, and 6 bases lay between the germline ends. Germline values: CDR1 MNHNS, CDR2 SASEGT. This CDR3 comprises 13 residues. CDR3 coding DNA: TGTGCCAGCAGTACGAAGTCTGGAAACACCATATATTTT. Translated: CASSTKSGNTIYF.